This entry concerns a single T cell receptor beta chain. This entry comes from a study of T cell changes during pregnancy in multiple sclerosis. After removal of 5 bases from V and 5 bases from J, the junction contained 9 bases not matched to a gene. Germline V lookup: CDR1 SEHNR, CDR2 FQNEAQ (reference sequence). The CDR3 length is 14 residues. This table comes from immunoSEQ multiplex PCR, and its TCRdb copy is limited to in-frame clones, with some not included. The table shows some 23,000 clones, with approximately 86% occurring only once. This clonotype originated in a female donor in good health, enrolled as a control in a pregnancy study. The rearrangement uses TRBV7-9 and TRBJ2-7, with 7 bases lining up with TRBD2. The sample in question was CD8+ T cells from peripheral blood mononuclear cells, obtained in the first trimester of pregnancy. DNA for the CDR3: TGTGCCAGCAGCACCACTAGCGAAGGTAACGAGCAGTACTTC. This codes for CASSTTSEGNEQYF.